This is a list of T cell receptor beta chains from one sample in a study of cytotoxic CD8 clonotypes in ibrutinib-treated CLL. TCRdb's table, derived via immunoSEQ multiplex PCR, lists solely in-frame clones and lacks some. The profile covers roughly 30,000 clones, with 70% to 80% appearing a single time and 40% to 60% taken by the ten largest. Sample: PBMCs, taken after 36 months of ibrutinib treatment. The receptor source for this set is a human donor with chronic lymphocytic leukemia. CDR3s include the opening cysteine and the closing phenylalanine or tryptophan. D genes are given only for firm matches. For some rows the clone size is stated as once, few or many, or as a class when expanded; others skip it.

size	D	J	V	DNA	CDR3
once	.	TRBJ2-7	TRBV7-9	TGTGCCAGCAGCTTAAGCCCCGGTATTGGCGAGCAGTACTTC	CASSLSPGIGEQYF
.	TRBD2	TRBJ2-3	TRBV4-2	TGTGCCAGCAGCCAAGATGTCGGAGCGGGGGGGATCGCAGATACGCAGTATTTT	CASSQDVGAGGIADTQYF
.	TRBD1	TRBJ1-1	TRBV11-2	TGTGCCAGCAGCTACACAGGGGACACTGAAGCTTTCTTT	CASSYTGDTEAFF
few	.	TRBJ2-5	TRBV7-3	TGTGCCAGCAGCTTGGAGCTTAGCGCAGAGACCCAGTACTTC	CASSLELSAETQYF
.	.	TRBJ2-7	TRBV6-5	TGTGCCAGCAGTTACACCAAGGACCGTGCCTACGAGCAGTACTTC	CASSYTKDRAYEQYF
.	.	TRBJ1-4	TRBV5-1	TGCGCCAGCAGCATAATCGTAGGGGAAAAACTGTTTTTT	CASSIIVGEKLFF
.	TRBD1	TRBJ1-6	TRBV9	TGTGCCAGCCGACAGGGAAATGGATCACCCCTCCACTTT	CASRQGNGSPLHF
.	.	TRBJ2-1	TRBV5-4	TGTGCCAGCAGTCACCTTGGGTCTCCGTACAATGAGCAGTTCTTC	CASSHLGSPYNEQFF
.	.	TRBJ2-5	TRBV11-2	TGTGCCAGCACCTTTTCCCCCCAAGAGACCCAGTACTTC	CASTFSPQETQYF
.	TRBD1	TRBJ2-7	TRBV6-1	TGTGCCAGCAGTGGACAGGGGAAGTACGAGCAGTACTTC	CASSGQGKYEQYF
.	TRBD2	TRBJ2-5	TRBV6-5	TGTGCCAGCAGCCGAGGGACTACCCCTAAAGAGACCCAGTACTTC	CASSRGTTPKETQYF
few	TRBD1	TRBJ1-2	TRBV6-5	TGTGCCAGCAGTTACACCGACAGGGTTAGTTGGGATGGCTACACCTTC	CASSYTDRVSWDGYTF
.	.	TRBJ2-7	TRBV15	TGTGCCACCAGCAGAGAATGGGCAGGGCAGAACGAGCAGTACTTC	CATSREWAGQNEQYF
.	.	TRBJ1-1	TRBV23-1	TGCGCCAGCAGTCAATTGGTGACGAACACTGAAGCTTTCTTT	CASSQLVTNTEAFF
.	.	TRBJ2-3	TRBV4-1	TGCGCCAGCAGCCTGAGGCTGGGGGTTTGGTCAGATACGCAGTATTTT	CASSLRLGVWSDTQYF
.	.	TRBJ1-2	TRBV14	TGTGCCAGCAGCCAGGCTCGACAGTCTCTCTATGGCTACACCTTC	CASSQARQSLYGYTF
.	TRBD1	TRBJ2-7	TRBV5-1	TGCGCCAGCAGCTCTACAGGGGACCAACACGAGCAGTACTTC	CASSSTGDQHEQYF
.	.	TRBJ1-3	TRBV5-1	TGCGCCAGCAGCTTAGGGGCTGACATCTCTGGAAACACCATATATTTT	CASSLGADISGNTIYF
many	.	TRBJ2-5	TRBV7-8	TGTGCCAGCAGCCCGGGACTGGGGTCAGAGACCCAGTACTTC	CASSPGLGSETQYF
few	TRBD1	TRBJ2-7	TRBV7-9	TGTGCCAGCAGTTGGACAGGGAACTACGAGCAGTACTTC	CASSWTGNYEQYF
few	TRBD2	TRBJ2-2	TRBV5-5	TGTGCCAGCAGCTTTAGCGGGGGCGCGAACACCGGGGAGCTGTTTTTT	CASSFSGGANTGELFF
.	TRBD2	TRBJ2-5	TRBV5-4	TGTGCCAGCAGCTTAGCGGGGGGCAACCAAGAGACCCAGTACTTC	CASSLAGGNQETQYF
.	TRBD2	TRBJ2-1	TRBV6-6	TGTGCCACCAACTGGGCCGGGGGGGATGAGCAGTTCTTC	CATNWAGGDEQFF
.	.	TRBJ2-1	TRBV5-6	TGTGCCAGCAGCTTTTTTGCCGGGGTGTTAAGCTCCTACAATGAGCAGTTCTTC	CASSFFAGVLSSYNEQFF
.	.	TRBJ1-2	TRBV4-3	TGCGCCAGCAGCCAAGTCAACGGGGGCGGGTATGGCTACACCTTC	CASSQVNGGGYGYTF
.	.	TRBJ2-7	TRBV5-8	TGTGCCAGCAGCCACACCCTCTACGAGCAGTACTTC	CASSHTLYEQYF
.	TRBD1	TRBJ2-3	TRBV27	TGTGCCAGTGGACAGGAAAACACAGATACGCAGTATTTT	CASGQENTDTQYF
.	TRBD1	TRBJ1-5	TRBV4-1	TGCGCCAGCAGCCAAGAGAGGCAGGGGGCGAGCAATCAGCCCCAGCATTTT	CASSQERQGASNQPQHF
.	.	TRBJ2-7	TRBV2	TGTGCCAGCAGTGAAGGGTCAGGGGATACCTACGAGCAGTACTTC	CASSEGSGDTYEQYF
.	.	TRBJ1-1	TRBV14	TGTGCCAGCAGAGCGACAGGAGCCCGACTCGCTGAAGCTTTCTTT	CASRATGARLAEAFF
.	.	TRBJ2-6	TRBV4-1	TGCGCCAGCAGCCAAGATTCCGGAACTGGGGCCAACGTCCTGACTTTC	CASSQDSGTGANVLTF
once	TRBD1	TRBJ1-3	TRBV6-5	TGTGCCACTCGACAGGGATGGAACACCATATATTTT	CATRQGWNTIYF
.	.	TRBJ1-1	TRBV29-1	TGCAGCGTTGATAAGGGAGGGACTGAAGCTTTCTTT	CSVDKGGTEAFF
.	.	TRBJ1-1	TRBV2	TGTGCCAGCGGGTCAGGGATGAACACTGAAGCTTTCTTT	CASGSGMNTEAFF
few	TRBD1	TRBJ2-7	TRBV7-2	TGTGCCAGCAGCAAATTTCGGACAGGGTTTAGCGAGCAGTACTTC	CASSKFRTGFSEQYF
once	.	TRBJ1-2	TRBV18	TGTGCCAGCTCACCAGAACAGCATGGCTACACCTTC	CASSPEQHGYTF
once	TRBD2	TRBJ2-5	TRBV7-9	TGTGCCAGCAGCTTCTCTATAGCGGGGGGACAAGAGACCCAGTACTTC	CASSFSIAGGQETQYF
.	.	TRBJ1-2	TRBV20-1	TGCAGTGCTAGAGATCTGGGTGGCTACACCTTC	CSARDLGGYTF
few	.	TRBJ2-5	TRBV7-3	TGTGCCAGCAGCTTAAGTTCCCTCCCTGGGGAGACCCAGTACTTC	CASSLSSLPGETQYF
.	.	TRBJ1-3	TRBV6-5	TGTGCCAGCAGAACTACAGGGTACGGAAACACCATATATTTT	CASRTTGYGNTIYF
.	.	TRBJ2-7	TRBV6-6	TGTGCCAGCTGCCCGACTATCTCCTACGAGCAGTACTTC	CASCPTISYEQYF
.	.	TRBJ1-1	TRBV6-5	TGTGCCAGCAGTCTGGGCACTGAAGCTTTCTTT	CASSLGTEAFF
.	TRBD1	TRBJ1-2	TRBV18	TGTGCCAGCTCACTAGGGACAGTGGATTTGGGCTACACCTTC	CASSLGTVDLGYTF
few	TRBD2	TRBJ2-2	TRBV7-9	TGTGCCAGCAGCTTACTAGCGGGGGGCACCGGGGAGCTGTTTTTT	CASSLLAGGTGELFF
.	TRBD1	TRBJ2-5	TRBV9	TGTGCCAGCAGCTCGTGGGACAGGGAGTCAGAGACCCAGTACTTC	CASSSWDRESETQYF
.	.	TRBJ1-1	TRBV2	TGTGCCAGCAGTGACCCCGCCGGCCGTGAAGCTTTCTTT	CASSDPAGREAFF
.	.	TRBJ2-1	TRBV2	TGTGCCAGCAGTGACAGGAACTACAATGAGCAGTTCTTC	CASSDRNYNEQFF
few	.	TRBJ1-3	TRBV4-3	TGCGCCAGCAGCCAAGGGACGTACGGGCCTGGAAACACCATATATTTT	CASSQGTYGPGNTIYF
once	TRBD1	TRBJ2-7	TRBV9	TGTGCCAGCGCAAGTGGGGACAGACCTTACGAGCAGTACTTC	CASASGDRPYEQYF
.	.	TRBJ2-5	TRBV29-1	TGCAGCGCCGCCAACCGGGTGGAGACCCAGTACTTC	CSAANRVETQYF
few	TRBD1	TRBJ1-5	TRBV4-1	TGCGCCAGCAGCCCTGGACAGGGGTGGGAGCCCCAGCATTTT	CASSPGQGWEPQHF
.	TRBD2	TRBJ2-5	TRBV10-3	TGTGCCATCGGGAGGCGAGCGGGGGGCGAAGAGACCCAGTACTTC	CAIGRRAGGEETQYF
.	.	TRBJ1-1	TRBV5-1	TGCGCCAGCAGCCGCACCGCAACAATGGGGACTGAAGCTTTCTTT	CASSRTATMGTEAFF
.	.	TRBJ1-4	TRBV7-9	TGTGCCAGCAGCCATTCTGAAAAACTGTTTTTT	CASSHSEKLFF
.	TRBD1	TRBJ1-4	TRBV5-1	TGCGCCAGCAGCTCTGGACAGGGTAATGAAAAACTGTTTTTT	CASSSGQGNEKLFF
.	.	TRBJ2-5	TRBV7-9	TGTGCCAGCAGCCCATACGGACGGCACCAAGAGACCCAGTACTTC	CASSPYGRHQETQYF
once	TRBD1	TRBJ2-3	TRBV25-1	TGTGCCAGCAGTGAAGCAGGGGGCAGGGATACGCAGTATTTT	CASSEAGGRDTQYF